This T cell receptor beta chain is from a study of CD8+ T cells in alopecia areata. Study details: Treated patients swallowed 5 to 10 mg of oral tofacitinib twice daily. Study findings and constraints: Sharing of TCR sequences between patients (possibly for HLA-related reasons) was less clear than in mice.

RNA was extracted and reverse transcribed into cDNA as the sequencing template. Method: immunoSEQ multiplex PCR; TCRdb's copy keeps in-frame clones and lacks some. This table holds some 170,000 clones, 59% found once. As concerns this clone: What it recognizes is unknown.

Germline V gene sequence: CDR1 SEHNR, CDR2 FQNEAQ (reference sequence). CDR3 length: 13 amino acids. V lost 4 bases to trimming and J lost 0 bases, with 6 bases between them. As part of sample collection, lesional scalp punch biopsies and peripheral blood were taken from alopecia areata patients. PBMCs yielded sorted CD4+ and CD8+ T cells. This receptor was obtained from a human donor with alopecia areata. The rearrangement uses TRBV7-9 and TRBJ1-1; D gene ambiguous. The material sequenced was CD4+ T cells sorted from blood, taken at week 0. The DNA of the CDR3 is TGTGCCAGCAGCTCTCAGATGAACACTGAAGCTTTCTTT. Protein: CASSSQMNTEAFF.